This is a list of T cell receptor beta chains from one sample in a study of CD8 T cells in ankylosing spondylitis. One entry per CDR3 protein results from TCRdb running MiXCR on the 5' RACE reads. This sample yields about 840,000 distinct CDR3 sequences, of which 12% are seen a single time; roughly 0.51% belongs to the top ten. Input material: blood, either unsorted or a sorted T cell fraction (not recorded which). Source of these receptors: a male donor with ankylosing spondylitis. Each CDR3 is given with its conserved first and last residue. The D gene is left open where the match is weak. Expanded clones are given a class, and other clones once, few, many or no size at all.

d_gene: TRBD2; v_gene: TRBV20-1; j_gene: TRBJ2-7; abundance: -; len: 15; CDR3aa: CSASRASGNAYEQYF; CDR3nt: TGCAGTGCTAGCCGCGCTAGCGGGAATGCCTACGAGCAGTACTTC
d_gene: -; v_gene: TRBV7-2; j_gene: TRBJ2-3; abundance: -; len: 14; CDR3aa: CASSLSSRGDTQYF; CDR3nt: TGTGCCAGCAGCTTGTCCTCCCGAGGGGATACGCAGTATTTT
d_gene: -; v_gene: TRBV5-6; j_gene: TRBJ1-4; abundance: -; len: 15; CDR3aa: CASSLRGNGLEKLFF; CDR3nt: TGTGCCAGCAGCCTGCGGGGAAACGGATTGGAAAAACTGTTTTTT
d_gene: TRBD2; v_gene: TRBV20-1; j_gene: TRBJ2-3; abundance: few; len: 15; CDR3aa: CSAREWSGGLDTQYF; CDR3nt: TGCAGTGCTAGAGAGTGGTCGGGGGGGCTGGATACGCAGTATTTT
d_gene: -; v_gene: TRBV7-2; j_gene: TRBJ2-7; abundance: many; len: 12; CDR3aa: CASSLARYEQYF; CDR3nt: TGTGCCAGCAGCTTAGCGAGGTACGAGCAGTACTTC
d_gene: -; v_gene: TRBV25-1; j_gene: TRBJ2-4; abundance: few; len: 17; CDR3aa: CASSPMGQGFGKNIQYF; CDR3nt: TGTGCCAGCAGTCCAATGGGGCAGGGGTTTGGCAAAAACATTCAGTACTTC
d_gene: -; v_gene: TRBV7-2; j_gene: TRBJ1-5; abundance: few; len: 14; CDR3aa: CASSFVQGNQPQHF; CDR3nt: TGTGCCAGCAGCTTCGTCCAGGGGAATCAGCCCCAGCATTTT
d_gene: -; v_gene: TRBV4-2; j_gene: TRBJ2-2; abundance: few; len: 14; CDR3aa: CASSQDVGTGELFF; CDR3nt: TGTGCCAGCAGCCAAGATGTGGGAACCGGGGAGCTGTTTTTT
d_gene: -; v_gene: TRBV20-1; j_gene: TRBJ2-2; abundance: few; len: 14; CDR3aa: CSARDQGRTGELFF; CDR3nt: TGCAGTGCTAGAGATCAGGGGAGAACCGGGGAGCTGTTTTTT
d_gene: -; v_gene: TRBV7-8; j_gene: TRBJ1-2; abundance: many; len: 15; CDR3aa: CASSRSGGANYGYTF; CDR3nt: TGTGCCAGCAGCCGGAGTGGTGGTGCTAACTATGGCTACACCTTC
d_gene: -; v_gene: TRBV7-8; j_gene: TRBJ2-7; abundance: few; len: 16; CDR3aa: CASSQSGRSLTYEQYF; CDR3nt: TGTGCCAGCAGCCAAAGCGGCAGGTCGCTAACCTACGAGCAGTACTTC
d_gene: -; v_gene: TRBV7-9; j_gene: TRBJ1-5; abundance: -; len: 13; CDR3aa: CASRAGRTQPQHF; CDR3nt: TGTGCCAGCAGGGCCGGGCGGACGCAGCCCCAGCATTTT
d_gene: TRBD1; v_gene: TRBV20-1; j_gene: TRBJ2-4; abundance: -; len: 14; CDR3aa: CSAAPGQTRNIQYF; CDR3nt: TGCAGTGCTGCGCCGGGACAGACAAGAAACATTCAGTACTTC
d_gene: -; v_gene: TRBV5-1; j_gene: TRBJ2-5; abundance: few; len: 11; CDR3aa: CASSPDETQYF; CDR3nt: TGCGCCAGCAGTCCAGATGAGACCCAGTACTTC
d_gene: TRBD2; v_gene: TRBV5-1; j_gene: TRBJ2-3; abundance: -; len: 18; CDR3aa: CASSLGTSGRGKSDTQYF; CDR3nt: TGCGCCAGCAGCCTCGGGACTAGCGGGAGGGGGAAGTCAGATACGCAGTATTTT
d_gene: -; v_gene: TRBV6-1; j_gene: TRBJ1-1; abundance: few; len: 13; CDR3aa: CASSPSRWQKAFF; CDR3nt: TGTGCCAGCAGCCCAAGTCGGTGGCAGAAAGCTTTCTTT
d_gene: -; v_gene: TRBV5-1; j_gene: TRBJ2-5; abundance: few; len: 15; CDR3aa: CASSGTGTHEETQYF; CDR3nt: TGCGCCAGCAGCGGAACCGGGACGCATGAAGAGACCCAGTACTTC
d_gene: -; v_gene: TRBV20-1; j_gene: TRBJ1-6; abundance: few; len: 11; CDR3aa: CSAARGSALHF; CDR3nt: TGCAGTGCTGCCCGGGGATCGGCCCTCCACTTT
d_gene: TRBD2; v_gene: TRBV5-1; j_gene: TRBJ2-3; abundance: few; len: 16; CDR3aa: CASSLGLADITDTQYF; CDR3nt: TGCGCCAGCAGCTTGGGGCTAGCGGACATCACAGATACGCAGTATTTT
d_gene: -; v_gene: TRBV11-2; j_gene: TRBJ1-2; abundance: many; len: 12; CDR3aa: CASSLGVAGYTF; CDR3nt: TGTGCCAGCAGCTTAGGGGTGGCTGGCTACACCTTC
d_gene: -; v_gene: TRBV7-6; j_gene: TRBJ2-3; abundance: -; len: 12; CDR3aa: CASSSIRNTQYF; CDR3nt: TGTGCCAGCAGCTCGATAAGGAATACGCAGTATTTT
d_gene: -; v_gene: TRBV29-1; j_gene: TRBJ2-1; abundance: -; len: 14; CDR3aa: CSAIPGPLGNEQFF; CDR3nt: TGCAGCGCCATCCCGGGACCGCTCGGCAATGAGCAGTTCTTC
d_gene: -; v_gene: TRBV12-3/TRBV12-4; j_gene: TRBJ1-1; abundance: few; len: 16; CDR3aa: CASSLPGETANTEAFF; CDR3nt: TGTGCCAGCAGTTTACCGGGGGAGACGGCGAACACTGAAGCTTTCTTT
d_gene: -; v_gene: TRBV5-1; j_gene: TRBJ1-1; abundance: many; len: 14; CDR3aa: CASSQMTGNTEAFF; CDR3nt: TGCGCCAGCAGCCAAATGACAGGGAACACTGAAGCTTTCTTT
d_gene: -; v_gene: TRBV5-4; j_gene: TRBJ1-5; abundance: few; len: 15; CDR3aa: CASSVTPDSNQPQHF; CDR3nt: TGTGCCAGCAGCGTTACCCCGGATAGCAATCAGCCCCAGCATTTT
d_gene: TRBD2; v_gene: TRBV24-1; j_gene: TRBJ2-3; abundance: -; len: 15; CDR3aa: CATAQGGRFADTQYF; CDR3nt: TGTGCCACCGCACAGGGCGGGAGGTTTGCAGATACGCAGTATTTT
d_gene: -; v_gene: TRBV29-1; j_gene: TRBJ1-1; abundance: few; len: 13; CDR3aa: CSAGPGHNTEAFF; CDR3nt: TGCAGCGCCGGACCGGGACATAACACTGAAGCTTTCTTT
d_gene: -; v_gene: TRBV24-1; j_gene: TRBJ2-5; abundance: few; len: 15; CDR3aa: CATGTTSSYQETQYF; CDR3nt: TGTGCCACCGGAACGACTTCTTCGTACCAAGAGACCCAGTACTTC
d_gene: -; v_gene: TRBV10-3; j_gene: TRBJ2-7; abundance: many; len: 14; CDR3aa: CAISTLNIAYEQYF; CDR3nt: TGTGCCATCAGTACCCTGAACATTGCCTACGAGCAGTACTTC
d_gene: -; v_gene: TRBV7-3; j_gene: TRBJ1-4; abundance: many; len: 13; CDR3aa: CASSIQGGGKLFF; CDR3nt: TGTGCCAGCAGCATTCAGGGAGGCGGAAAACTGTTTTTT
d_gene: TRBD1; v_gene: TRBV7-2; j_gene: TRBJ1-2; abundance: few; len: 14; CDR3aa: CASSGQTGVYGYTF; CDR3nt: TGTGCCAGCAGCGGGCAGACAGGGGTCTATGGCTACACCTTC
d_gene: -; v_gene: TRBV20-1; j_gene: TRBJ1-2; abundance: few; len: 15; CDR3aa: CSALTGNRGWEGYTF; CDR3nt: TGCAGTGCTCTTACAGGGAATCGGGGTTGGGAAGGCTACACCTTC
d_gene: TRBD2; v_gene: TRBV28; j_gene: TRBJ2-1; abundance: few; len: 15; CDR3aa: CASSSGGAGDNEQFF; CDR3nt: TGTGCCAGCAGTTCCGGGGGGGCCGGGGACAATGAGCAGTTCTTC
d_gene: TRBD2; v_gene: TRBV11-2; j_gene: TRBJ2-7; abundance: -; len: 14; CDR3aa: CASSPLNSGYEQYF; CDR3nt: TGTGCCAGCAGCCCCTTGAATAGCGGGTACGAGCAGTACTTC
d_gene: TRBD2; v_gene: TRBV5-1; j_gene: TRBJ2-1; abundance: -; len: 14; CDR3aa: CASVPTSDHNEQFF; CDR3nt: TGCGCCAGCGTTCCGACTAGCGACCACAATGAGCAGTTCTTC
d_gene: TRBD1; v_gene: TRBV5-6; j_gene: TRBJ1-3; abundance: many; len: 15; CDR3aa: CASSWTGLAGNTIYF; CDR3nt: TGTGCCAGCAGTTGGACAGGGCTGGCTGGAAACACCATATATTTT
d_gene: TRBD2; v_gene: TRBV5-1; j_gene: TRBJ2-1; abundance: few; len: 18; CDR3aa: CASSLASGGSSSYNEQFF; CDR3nt: TGCGCCAGCAGCTTGGCTAGCGGGGGGTCCAGCTCCTACAATGAGCAGTTCTTC
d_gene: -; v_gene: TRBV20-1; j_gene: TRBJ1-2; abundance: -; len: 11; CDR3aa: CSEGGVYGYTF; CDR3nt: TGCAGCGAAGGGGGTGTCTATGGCTACACCTTC
d_gene: TRBD1; v_gene: TRBV6-2/TRBV6-3; j_gene: TRBJ2-6; abundance: -; len: 18; CDR3aa: CASSLGWTGRAGANVLTF; CDR3nt: TGTGCCAGCAGTTTAGGTTGGACAGGCCGCGCTGGGGCCAACGTCCTGACTTTC
d_gene: -; v_gene: TRBV5-5; j_gene: TRBJ1-1; abundance: few; len: 15; CDR3aa: CASSLVGGVGTEAFF; CDR3nt: TGTGCCAGCAGCTTGGTAGGAGGCGTCGGCACTGAAGCTTTCTTT
d_gene: TRBD2; v_gene: TRBV20-1; j_gene: TRBJ2-1; abundance: many; len: 14; CDR3aa: CSASRGLAGNEQFF; CDR3nt: TGCAGTGCTAGTAGGGGACTAGCGGGCAATGAGCAGTTCTTC
d_gene: -; v_gene: TRBV7-8; j_gene: TRBJ2-1; abundance: -; len: 14; CDR3aa: CASSFTRSYNEQFF; CDR3nt: TGTGCCAGCAGCTTCACTCGATCCTACAATGAGCAGTTCTTC
d_gene: -; v_gene: TRBV20-1; j_gene: TRBJ2-7; abundance: few; len: 14; CDR3aa: CSARRSVGGVEQYF; CDR3nt: TGCAGTGCTAGACGTTCGGTCGGAGGGGTCGAGCAGTACTTC
d_gene: TRBD1; v_gene: TRBV18; j_gene: TRBJ1-2; abundance: few; len: 15; CDR3aa: CASSRQGITNYGYTF; CDR3nt: TGTGCCAGCTCAAGACAGGGGATCACTAACTATGGCTACACCTTC
d_gene: -; v_gene: TRBV20-1; j_gene: TRBJ1-5; abundance: -; len: 16; CDR3aa: CSARPSHPGLWKPQHF; CDR3nt: TGCAGTGCTAGACCATCACACCCCGGGCTGTGGAAGCCCCAGCATTTT
d_gene: -; v_gene: TRBV6-5; j_gene: TRBJ2-3; abundance: many; len: 15; CDR3aa: CASSYSIGGTDTQYF; CDR3nt: TGTGCCAGCAGTTACTCGATCGGGGGCACAGATACGCAGTATTTT
d_gene: -; v_gene: TRBV4-2; j_gene: TRBJ1-2; abundance: -; len: 17; CDR3aa: CASSQDRRGGRGYGYTF; CDR3nt: TGTGCCAGCAGCCAAGACCGAAGGGGGGGGCGAGGGTATGGCTACACCTTC
d_gene: TRBD2; v_gene: TRBV11-1; j_gene: TRBJ2-3; abundance: few; len: 18; CDR3aa: CASSSRRQRGATTDTQYF; CDR3nt: TGTGCCAGCAGCTCCAGGAGGCAGCGGGGGGCGACCACAGATACGCAGTATTTT
d_gene: -; v_gene: TRBV5-1; j_gene: TRBJ2-5; abundance: few; len: 15; CDR3aa: CASSLAGPLQETQYF; CDR3nt: TGCGCCAGCAGCTTGGCAGGGCCACTCCAAGAGACCCAGTACTTC
d_gene: -; v_gene: TRBV12-3/TRBV12-4; j_gene: TRBJ1-5; abundance: few; len: 15; CDR3aa: CASTVRPERNQPQHF; CDR3nt: TGTGCCAGCACCGTAAGGCCCGAGCGCAATCAGCCCCAGCATTTT
d_gene: -; v_gene: TRBV5-6; j_gene: TRBJ1-2; abundance: few; len: 14; CDR3aa: CASSLVIEGNGYTF; CDR3nt: TGTGCCAGCAGCTTGGTGATAGAAGGGAATGGCTACACCTTC
d_gene: -; v_gene: TRBV20-1; j_gene: TRBJ2-1; abundance: few; len: 14; CDR3aa: CSASGTRIYNEQFF; CDR3nt: TGCAGTGCATCCGGGACGCGCATTTACAATGAGCAGTTCTTC
d_gene: TRBD2; v_gene: TRBV29-1; j_gene: TRBJ2-3; abundance: few; len: 16; CDR3aa: CSVEGGRGVGTDTQYF; CDR3nt: TGCAGCGTTGAAGGGGGGCGGGGGGTAGGCACAGATACGCAGTATTTT